Listed here is a single T cell receptor beta chain. Its antigen is unidentified. RNA was isolated and reverse transcribed to cDNA, the sequencing template. Sequencing used immunoSEQ multiplex PCR; TCRdb keeps in-frame clones, though not all of them. Among about 120,000 clones listed, 50% to 55% were seen once. Specified treatment: oral pan-JAK inhibitor, 5-10 mg twice daily. Both CD4+ and CD8+ T cells were separated by sorting PBMCs. This sample was included in a study of CD8+ T cells in alopecia areata. Study-wide results and caveats: Whether baseline CD8+ expansion is linked to response remains uncertain, given a single nonresponder.

The V segment lost 3 bases and the J segment 5 bases; nucleotides outside the gene matches: 7. This CDR3 contains 15 residues. CDR1 and CDR2 from the germline V gene are MNHEY and SVGAGI. This sequence joins TRBV6-5 and TRBJ2-5; TRBD2 aligns across 9 bases. The sequence was collected from a human donor with alopecia areata. Material: CD4+ T cells sorted from blood, obtained at week 4, from a patient treated with tofacitinib. CDR3 protein: CASSYVAGVRETQYF. CDR3 in DNA: TGTGCCAGCAGTTATGTAGCGGGAGTTAGGGAGACCCAGTACTTC.